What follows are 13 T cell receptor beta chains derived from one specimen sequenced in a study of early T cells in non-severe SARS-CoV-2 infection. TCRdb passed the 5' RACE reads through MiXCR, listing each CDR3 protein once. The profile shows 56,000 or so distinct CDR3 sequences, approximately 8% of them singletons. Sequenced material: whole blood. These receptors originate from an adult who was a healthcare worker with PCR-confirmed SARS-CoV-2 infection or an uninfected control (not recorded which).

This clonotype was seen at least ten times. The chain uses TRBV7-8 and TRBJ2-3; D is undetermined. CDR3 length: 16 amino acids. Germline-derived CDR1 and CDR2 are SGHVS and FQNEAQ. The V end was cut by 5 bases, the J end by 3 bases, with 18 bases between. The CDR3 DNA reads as TGTGCCAGCAGCCCAGAGACCGTCGAGGTAACAGATACGCAGTATTTT. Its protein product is CASSPETVEVTDTQYF.

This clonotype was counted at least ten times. The CDR3 loop reads CASSWGTGEQFF. The CDR3 coding sequence is TGTGCCAGCAGTTGGGGAACGGGTGAGCAGTTCTTC. V is TRBV2 and J is TRBJ2-1; D remains ambiguous. Germline V gene sequence: CDR1 SNHLY, CDR2 FYNNEI. The CDR3 is made up of 12 amino acids. V gave up 5 bases and J gave up 9 bases, with 11 bases separating them.

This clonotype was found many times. The CDR3 bases are TGTGCCAGCAGCTTGCAGGGGAGCGGGGAGCTGTTTTTT. Its protein product is CASSLQGSGELFF. This chain joins TRBV7-9 and TRBJ2-2, with D perhaps matching TRBD1 (6 bases). Between the trimmed V and J ends, which lost 3 bases and 7 bases, there was a span of 9 bases. The CDR3 has 13 residues. Per the germline V gene, CDR1 is SEHNR and CDR2 is FQNEAQ (reference sequence).

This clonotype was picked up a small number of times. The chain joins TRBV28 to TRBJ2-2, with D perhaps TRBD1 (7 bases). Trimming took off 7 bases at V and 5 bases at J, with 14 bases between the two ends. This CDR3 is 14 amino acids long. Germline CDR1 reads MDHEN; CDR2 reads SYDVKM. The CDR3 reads CASTGGGGTGELFF. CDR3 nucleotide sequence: TGTGCCAGCACAGGAGGGGGCGGAACCGGGGAGCTGTTTTTT.

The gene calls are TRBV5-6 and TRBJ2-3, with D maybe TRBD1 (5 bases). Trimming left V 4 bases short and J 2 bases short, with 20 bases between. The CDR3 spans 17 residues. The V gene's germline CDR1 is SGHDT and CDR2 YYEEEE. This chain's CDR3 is CASSPLGHGTSTDTQYF. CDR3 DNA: TGTGCCAGCAGCCCCCTTGGACATGGTACCTCCACAGATACGCAGTATTTT. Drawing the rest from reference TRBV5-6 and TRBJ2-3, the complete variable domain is DAGVTQSPTHLIKTRGQQVTLRCSPKSGHDTVSWYQQALGQGPQFIFQYYEEEERQRGNFPDRFSGHQFPNYSSELNVNALLLGDSALYLCASSPLGHGTSTDTQYFGPGTRLTVL.

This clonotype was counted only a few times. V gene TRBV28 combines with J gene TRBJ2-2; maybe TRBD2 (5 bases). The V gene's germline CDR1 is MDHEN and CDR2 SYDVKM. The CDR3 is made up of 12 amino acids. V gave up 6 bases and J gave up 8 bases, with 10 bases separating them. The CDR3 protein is CASSFSGGELFF. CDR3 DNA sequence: TGTGCCAGCAGCTTCTCGGGAGGGGAGCTGTTTTTT.

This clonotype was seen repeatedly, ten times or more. The CDR3 protein is CSAKGLAGESGELFF. CDR3 DNA sequence: TGCAGTGCTAAGGGACTAGCGGGAGAAAGCGGGGAGCTGTTTTTT. The chain joins TRBV20-1 to TRBJ2-2, with 14 bases identical to TRBD2. This CDR3 has 15 amino acids. Germline V gives CDR1 DFQATT, CDR2 SNEGSKA (reference sequence). V was pared by 4 bases and J by 7 bases, with 5 bases of the junction left unmatched.

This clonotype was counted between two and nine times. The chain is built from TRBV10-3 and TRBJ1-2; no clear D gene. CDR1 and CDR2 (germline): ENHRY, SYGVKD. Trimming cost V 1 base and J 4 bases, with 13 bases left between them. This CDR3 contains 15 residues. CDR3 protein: CAISELQSDIYGYTF. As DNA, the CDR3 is TGTGCCATCAGTGAGTTACAGTCAGACATCTATGGCTACACCTTC.

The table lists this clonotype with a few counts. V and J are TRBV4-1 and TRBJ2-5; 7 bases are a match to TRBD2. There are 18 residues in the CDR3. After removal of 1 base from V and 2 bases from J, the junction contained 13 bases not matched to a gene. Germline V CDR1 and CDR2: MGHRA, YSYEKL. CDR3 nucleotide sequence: TGCGCCAGCAGCCAAGCTGTGGCGGGAGCGGGCGAACAAGAGACCCAGTACTTC. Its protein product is CASSQAVAGAGEQETQYF.

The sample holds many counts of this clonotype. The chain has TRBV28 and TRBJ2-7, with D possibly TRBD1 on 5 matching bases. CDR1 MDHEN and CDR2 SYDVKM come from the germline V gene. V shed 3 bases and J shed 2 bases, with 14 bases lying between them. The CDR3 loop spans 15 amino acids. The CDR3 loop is CASSFPDSTTYEQYF. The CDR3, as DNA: TGTGCCAGCAGTTTCCCCGACAGCACCACCTACGAGCAGTACTTC.

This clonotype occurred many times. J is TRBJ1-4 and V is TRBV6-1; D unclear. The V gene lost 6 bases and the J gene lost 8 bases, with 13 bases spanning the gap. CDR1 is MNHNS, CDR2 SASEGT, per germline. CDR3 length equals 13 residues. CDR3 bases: TGTGCCAGCAGGGCTACGAACGGCGAAAAACTGTTTTTT. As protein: CASRATNGEKLFF.

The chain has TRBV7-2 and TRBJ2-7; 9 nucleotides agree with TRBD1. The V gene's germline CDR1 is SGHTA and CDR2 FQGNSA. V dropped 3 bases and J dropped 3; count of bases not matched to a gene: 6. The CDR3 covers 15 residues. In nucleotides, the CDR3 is TGTGCCAGCAGCTTCCTACAGGGGGCTGTCTACGAGCAGTACTTC. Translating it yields CASSFLQGAVYEQYF.

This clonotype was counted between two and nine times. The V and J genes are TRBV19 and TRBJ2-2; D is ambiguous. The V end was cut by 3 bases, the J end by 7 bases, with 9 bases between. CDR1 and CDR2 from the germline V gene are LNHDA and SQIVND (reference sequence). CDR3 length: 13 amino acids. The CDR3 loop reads CASSIWPNGELFF. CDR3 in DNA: TGTGCCAGTAGTATTTGGCCCAACGGGGAGCTGTTTTTT.